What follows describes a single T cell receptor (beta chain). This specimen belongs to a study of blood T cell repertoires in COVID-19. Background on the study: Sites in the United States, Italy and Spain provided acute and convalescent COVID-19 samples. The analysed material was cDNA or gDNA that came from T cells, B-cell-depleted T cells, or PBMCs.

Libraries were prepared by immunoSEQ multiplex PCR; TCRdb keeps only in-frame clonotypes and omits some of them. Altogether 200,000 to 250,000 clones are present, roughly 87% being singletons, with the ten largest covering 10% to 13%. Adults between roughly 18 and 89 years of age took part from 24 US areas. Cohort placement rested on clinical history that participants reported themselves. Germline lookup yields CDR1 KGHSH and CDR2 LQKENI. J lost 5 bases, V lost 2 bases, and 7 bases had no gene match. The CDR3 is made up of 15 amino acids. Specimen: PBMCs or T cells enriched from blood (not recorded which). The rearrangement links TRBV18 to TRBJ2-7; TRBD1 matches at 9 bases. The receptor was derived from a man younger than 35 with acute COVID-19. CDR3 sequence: CASSPNGQGSDEQYF. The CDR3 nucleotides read TGTGCCAGCTCACCAAATGGACAGGGGAGCGACGAGCAGTACTTC.